This T cell receptor (beta chain) came from a study of T cells in tumors after PD-1 blockade. Across the study: Peripheral blood samples averaged approximately 35,000 unique clonotypes and 95,000 to 120,000 templates.

TCRdb's copy holds only in-frame clones and misses some; the assay was immunoSEQ multiplex PCR. Of around 50,000 clones in the sample, nearly 80% were seen once. Regarding this clone: The antigen is unknown.

Notes on the study in general: Peripheral recruitment is suggested, as some novel exhausted tumor clones were in pre-treatment blood.

The CDR3 contains 13 residues. V was clipped by 3 bases and J by 4 bases, with 9 bases between them. Per germline, CDR1 MNHEY and CDR2 SMNVEV (reference sequence). The starting material was PBMCs, obtained before anti-PD-1 treatment. The chain carries TRBV27 and TRBJ1-2; no definite D call. The clonotype was recovered from a human donor with basal cell carcinoma. The CDR3 loop is CASSFQAGYGYTF. CDR3 coding DNA: TGTGCCAGCAGTTTTCAAGCGGGCTATGGCTACACCTTC.